This T cell receptor beta chain was sequenced during a study of identical twins. This clonotype was found a few times. TCRdb recomputed calls from the 5' RACE reads with MiXCR, one row per CDR3 protein. The sample gives 350,000 to 600,000 distinct CDR3 sequences, around 14% of which show up once; approximately 0.52% is in the top ten. These data were also reused for a study on yellow fever vaccine responses in identical twins.

This receptor was identified in a woman aged 18-29 years in good health. Sequences were obtained from CD4+ T cells sorted from blood.

CDR3 loop: CASSLLAAGSYNEQFF. In nucleotides, the CDR3 is TGTGCCAGCAGTTTGCTAGCGGCCGGCTCCTACAATGAGCAGTTCTTC. The rearrangement uses TRBV28 and TRBJ2-1, with 7 positions matching TRBD2. V was clipped by 3 bases and J by 0 bases; unmatched bases: 5. This CDR3 comprises 16 residues. CDR1 MDHEN and CDR2 SYDVKM come from the germline V gene.